This T cell receptor beta chain was recovered during a study of T cells expressing NK-cell markers (dated by TCRdb to the early 2020s). For the study in its entirety: In sorted CD3+CD56+NKG2C+, CD3+CD56+NKG2C- and CD3+CD56-NKG2C+ T-cell subsets from about 8 donors, TCR beta-chain repertoires were profiled. Seven of the eight sequenced donors were HCMV-seropositive and one was HCMV-seronegative. All eight donors whose samples were sequenced were randomly selected healthy volunteers, three of them men and five women. Illumina HiSeq 2000/2500, MiSeq or NextSeq was used to sequence libraries as 2 x 150 bp reads. What the work shows at the level of the full study, not this receptor alone: In six donors, the dominant CD3+CD56+NKG2C+ clonotypes were found to rank among the top 10 CD8+ clonotypes and to make up about 1.0-7.5% of CD8+ T cells. Those dominant clonotypes were again the most abundant among CD3+CD56-NKG2C+ cells in a handful of donors, at roughly 25-60.1%. It remained unclear whether the expanded NKG2C-expressing T cell clones were specific for HCMV antigens.

Turning to this clonotype: What antigen it recognizes has not been identified.

The germline V gene (reference sequence) specifies DFQATT as CDR1 and SNEGSKA as CDR2. The CDR3 has 13 amino acids, counting the end cysteine and phenylalanine. The DNA is unrecorded. The instrument was an Illumina HiSeq 2000. TCR beta cDNA libraries were made by 5'RACE template switching that added a universal primer site and unique molecular identifiers. cDNA synthesis was primed from the TCR beta constant segment, followed by two successive PCR amplification steps. The study's processing was this. MIGEC was used to demultiplex reads and group reads by UMI, and MiTCR was used to assemble and quantify clonotypes. To remove erroneous sequences, TCR cDNA sequences were retained only when supported by two or more reads. The tcR package was used for downstream repertoire analysis, with clonotypes matched between fractions based on CDR3 nucleotide sequence plus V segment. VDJmatch was used to annotate antigen specificity against VDJdb, with one amino acid substitution allowed in CDR3. TCRdb reanalyzed the reads, keeping one entry per CDR3 protein sequence and omitting DNA. TCRdb, not the authors, supplied the V and J calls. The sample's records list roughly 350,000 distinct CDR3 sequences. The ten most abundant clones make up 4% to 6.5% of the sample.

To determine HCMV serostatus, a commercial ELISA kit was used to detect HCMV-specific IgG in serum. Peripheral blood mononuclear cells were isolated from blood by Ficoll density gradient centrifugation. The receptor was isolated from a man aged 18 to 69 in good health. Specimen: blood T cells: a sorted CD56 or NKG2C T cell subset, CD4+ or CD8+ T cells, or bulk PBMC T cells (not recorded which). The chain was built from TRBV20-1 and TRBJ1-1. The CDR3 sequence is CSGREFQITEAFF.